This T cell receptor beta chain derives from a study of blood T cell repertoires in COVID-19. Assay: immunoSEQ multiplex PCR; the TCRdb copy retains only in-frame clones and omits some. The sample holds roughly 100,000 clones, 90% to 95% seen once. CDR3 length: 15 amino acids. V lost 3 bases to trimming and J lost 0 bases, with 10 bases between them. Germline-derived CDR1 and CDR2 are SGHRS and YFSETQ. Sequencing used peripheral blood. V gene TRBV5-1 combines with J gene TRBJ2-1, with D maybe TRBD2 (6 bases). The clonotype comes from a woman aged 45-65 years in a cohort sampled during active COVID-19. DNA for the CDR3: TGCGCCAGCAGCTGGAGGGCTTCCTCCTACAATGAGCAGTTCTTC. Translating it yields CASSWRASSYNEQFF.